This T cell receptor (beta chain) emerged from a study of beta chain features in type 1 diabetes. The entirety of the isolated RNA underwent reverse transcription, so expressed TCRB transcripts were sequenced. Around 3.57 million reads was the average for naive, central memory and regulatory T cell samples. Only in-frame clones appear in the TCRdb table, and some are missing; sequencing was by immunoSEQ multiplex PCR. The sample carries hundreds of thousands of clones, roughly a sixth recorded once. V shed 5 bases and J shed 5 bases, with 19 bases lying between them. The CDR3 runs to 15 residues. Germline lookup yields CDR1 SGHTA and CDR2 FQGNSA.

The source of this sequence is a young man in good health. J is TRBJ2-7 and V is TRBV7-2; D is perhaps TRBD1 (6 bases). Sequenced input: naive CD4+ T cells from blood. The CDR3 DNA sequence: TGTGCCAGCAGCCCCGGGACACTCCTTCTCGACGAGCAGTACTTC. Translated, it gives CASSPGTLLLDEQYF.